Shown below are 12 T cell receptor beta chains from a single sample sequenced in a study of blood T cell repertoires in COVID-19. The protocol was immunoSEQ multiplex PCR, while the TCRdb copy is restricted to in-frame clones and leaves out a portion. The sample holds some 150,000 clones, roughly 89% seen once. Sequenced input: peripheral blood. Source of these receptors: a man between 18 and 29 years old with active or convalescent COVID-19.

V is TRBV11-3 and J is TRBJ1-1; TRBD1 matches at 8 bases. The CDR3 is 14 residues long. Unmatched junction bases numbered 8, after V lost 5 bases and J lost 6 bases. In germline, CDR1 is SGHNT, CDR2 YENEEA. CDR3 nucleotides: TGTGCCAGCAGCGCGGGACAGGTAATCCCTGAAGCTTTCTTT. This sequence encodes CASSAGQVIPEAFF.

This clone was observed a single time. CDR3 DNA: TGTGCCAGCAGCCTAGCGGGGGAGAACTACAATGAGCAGTTCTTC. It is translated as CASSLAGENYNEQFF. The chain is built from TRBV9 and TRBJ2-1; TRBD2 aligns across 10 bases. The V gene end was trimmed by 4 bases and the J gene end by 3 bases; junction bases not matched to a gene: 4. CDR1 is SGDLS, CDR2 YYNGEE, per germline. The CDR3 runs 15 residues.

This clone was observed a few times. The chain joins TRBV24-1 to TRBJ1-4, with TRBD1 as a possible D gene (6 bases). Trimming cost V 4 bases and J 2 bases, with 13 bases left between them. This CDR3 is built from 16 residues. The germline V gene has CDR1 KGHDR and CDR2 SFDVKD. CDR3: CATSEGTGRTNEKLFF. In nucleotides, the CDR3 is TGTGCCACCAGTGAAGGCACAGGGCGGACTAATGAAAAACTGTTTTTT.

The chain joins TRBV27 to TRBJ1-2, with 9 bases lining up with TRBD1. Per germline, CDR1 MNHEY and CDR2 SMNVEV (reference sequence). CDR3 length equals 13 residues. The V and J ends lost 6 bases and 3 bases, in that order; junction bases with no gene match: 2. CDR3 bases: TGTGCCAGCAGGGGGACAGGGTACTATGGCTACACCTTC. Translated: CASRGTGYYGYTF.

The chain combines TRBV15 with TRBJ2-3; TRBD2 matches at 9 bases. This CDR3 spans 19 amino acids. The junction had 15 bases not matched to a gene; V was cut back by 0 bases and J by 5 bases. In germline, CDR1 is LNHNV, CDR2 YYDKDF (reference sequence). The CDR3 sequence: CATSRDKGSGTSTKDTQYF. CDR3 DNA sequence: TGTGCCACCAGCAGAGATAAGGGTAGCGGGACTAGCACAAAAGATACGCAGTATTTT.

The chain links TRBV7-3 to TRBJ1-2, with 7 bases fitting TRBD1. CDR1 and CDR2 (germline): SGHTA, FQGTGA. J was trimmed by 8 bases and V by 4 bases; bases with no gene match: 16. This CDR3 contains 16 residues. As DNA, the CDR3 is TGTGCCAGCAGCTCCCGGGACAGTCGGGCGGAAGGGGGCTACACCTTC. Translating it yields CASSSRDSRAEGGYTF. Together with reference TRBV7-3 and TRBJ1-2, the CDR3 gives the full variable domain: GAGVSQTPSNKVTEKGKYVELRCDPISGHTALYWYRQSLGQGPEFLIYFQGTGAADDSGLPNDRFFAVRPEGSVSTLKIQRTERGDSAVYLCASSSRDSRAEGGYTFGSGTRLTVV.

This CDR3 is CASPRTAPPGPEAFF. The CDR3 region has the DNA TGTGCCAGCCCGAGGACAGCTCCCCCGGGGCCTGAAGCTTTCTTT. The V gene is TRBV2, the J gene TRBJ1-1; tentative D call: TRBD1 (6 bases). Germline V gene lookup returns CDR1 SNHLY and CDR2 FYNNEI. The CDR3 has 15 amino acids. Trimming took 8 bases from V and 6 from J, leaving 22 bases between them.

V usage is TRBV28 and J usage is TRBJ1-1, with 8 bases aligning to TRBD1. Germline CDR1 and CDR2: MDHEN and SYDVKM. Losses at the gene ends were 6 bases for V and 5 bases for J; bases not matched to a gene: 11. CDR3 length: 15 amino acids. CDR3 region: CASSLLDRADTEAFF. In DNA form, the CDR3 reads TGTGCCAGCAGCCTTTTGGACAGGGCGGATACTGAAGCTTTCTTT.

The V and J genes are TRBV16 and TRBJ1-5, with 9 bases matching TRBD1. In germline, CDR1 is KGHSY, CDR2 FQNENV. V gave up 4 bases and J gave up 6 bases; unmatched junction bases: 4. The CDR3 extends over 14 amino acids. CDR3: CASSLTGGFQPQHF. As DNA, the CDR3 is TGTGCCAGCAGCCTAACAGGGGGCTTTCAGCCCCAGCATTTT. Full variable domain (remainder filled in from reference TRBV16 and TRBJ1-5): GEEVAQTPKHLVRGEGQKAKLYCAPIKGHSYVFWYQQVLKNEFKFLISFQNENVFDETGMPKERFSAKCLPNSPCSLEIQATKLEDSAVYFCASSLTGGFQPQHFGDGTRLSIL.

The J gene is TRBJ2-7, the V gene TRBV29-1, with 12 bases matching TRBD1. This CDR3 contains 13 residues. Germline lookup yields CDR1 SQVTM and CDR2 ANQGSEA. Trimming took 7 bases from V and 6 from J; bases not matched to a gene: 7. Here the CDR3 DNA reads TGCAGCGCAACCGGGACAGGGGGCTCCGAGCAGTACTTC. Translation gives CSATGTGGSEQYF.

The rearrangement joins TRBV11-2 to TRBJ1-1; TRBD1 might be the D (5 bases). Per germline, CDR1 SGHAT and CDR2 FQNNGV. Between the trimmed V and J ends, which lost 3 bases and 0 bases, there was a span of 17 bases. The CDR3 is 17 amino acids. The CDR3 here is CASSFNGAGFMNTEAFF. As DNA, the CDR3 is TGTGCCAGCAGCTTTAATGGAGCAGGGTTCATGAACACTGAAGCTTTCTTT.

This clone has only one observation. The CDR3 region is CASSASGVEDYGYTF. In nucleotides, the CDR3 is TGTGCCAGCAGCGCTTCAGGCGTGGAGGACTATGGCTACACCTTC. This chain connects TRBV7-9 to TRBJ1-2; D uncertain. This CDR3 comprises 15 residues. Germline CDR1 is SEHNR and CDR2 is FQNEAQ (reference sequence). The V end was cut by 5 bases, the J end by 3 bases, with 16 bases between.